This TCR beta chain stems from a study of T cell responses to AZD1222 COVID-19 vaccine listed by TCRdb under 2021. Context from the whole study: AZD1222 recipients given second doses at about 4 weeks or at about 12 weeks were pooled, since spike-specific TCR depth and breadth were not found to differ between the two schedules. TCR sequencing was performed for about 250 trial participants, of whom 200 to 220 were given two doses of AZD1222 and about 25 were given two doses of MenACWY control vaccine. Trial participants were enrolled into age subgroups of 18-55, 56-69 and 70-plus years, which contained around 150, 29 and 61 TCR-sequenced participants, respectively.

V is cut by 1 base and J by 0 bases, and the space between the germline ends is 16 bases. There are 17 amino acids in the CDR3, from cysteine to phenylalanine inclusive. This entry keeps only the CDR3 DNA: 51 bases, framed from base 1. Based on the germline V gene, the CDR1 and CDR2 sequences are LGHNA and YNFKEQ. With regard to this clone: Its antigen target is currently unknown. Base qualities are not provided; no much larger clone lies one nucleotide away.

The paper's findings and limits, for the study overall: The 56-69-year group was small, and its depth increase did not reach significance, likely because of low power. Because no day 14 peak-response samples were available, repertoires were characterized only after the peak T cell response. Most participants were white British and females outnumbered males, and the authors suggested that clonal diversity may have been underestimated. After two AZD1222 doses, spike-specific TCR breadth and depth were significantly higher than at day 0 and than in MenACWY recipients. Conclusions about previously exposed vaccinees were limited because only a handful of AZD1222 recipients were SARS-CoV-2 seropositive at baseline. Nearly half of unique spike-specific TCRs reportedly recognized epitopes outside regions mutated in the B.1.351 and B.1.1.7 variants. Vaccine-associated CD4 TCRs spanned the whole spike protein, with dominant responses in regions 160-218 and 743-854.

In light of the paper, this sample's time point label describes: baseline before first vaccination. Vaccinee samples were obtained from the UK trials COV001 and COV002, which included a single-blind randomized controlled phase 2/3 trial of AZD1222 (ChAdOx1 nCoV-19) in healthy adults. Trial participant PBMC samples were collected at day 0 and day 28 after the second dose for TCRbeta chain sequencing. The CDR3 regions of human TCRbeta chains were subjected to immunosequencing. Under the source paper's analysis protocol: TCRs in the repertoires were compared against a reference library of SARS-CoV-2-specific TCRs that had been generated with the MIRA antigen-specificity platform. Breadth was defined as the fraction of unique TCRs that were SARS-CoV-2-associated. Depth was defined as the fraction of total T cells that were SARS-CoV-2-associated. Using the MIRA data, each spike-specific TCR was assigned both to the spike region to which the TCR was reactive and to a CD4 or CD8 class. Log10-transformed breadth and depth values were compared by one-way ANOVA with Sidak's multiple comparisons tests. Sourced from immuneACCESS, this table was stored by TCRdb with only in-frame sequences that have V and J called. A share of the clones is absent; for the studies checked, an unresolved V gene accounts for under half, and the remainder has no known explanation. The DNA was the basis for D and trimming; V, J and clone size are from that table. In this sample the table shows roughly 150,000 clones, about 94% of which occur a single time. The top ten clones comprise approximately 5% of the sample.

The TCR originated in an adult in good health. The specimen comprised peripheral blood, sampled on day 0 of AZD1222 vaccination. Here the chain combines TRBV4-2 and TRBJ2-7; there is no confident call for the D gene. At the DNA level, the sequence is TGTGCCAGCAGCCAAGCCAGTCTAAGTCCCACCTCCTACGAGCAGTACTTC. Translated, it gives CASSQASLSPTSYEQYF.